Listed here are 20 T cell receptor beta chains from one sample, sequenced in a study of OX40 agonist ivuxolimab in advanced cancers. TCRdb's table, derived via immunoSEQ multiplex PCR, lists solely in-frame clones and lacks some. The data hold roughly 69,000 clones, with approximately 84% observed a single time. The specimen was CD4+ or CD8+ T cells sorted from blood, collected in a trial of the OX40 agonist ivuxolimab. The source is an adult with an advanced solid tumor such as melanoma, head and neck, liver or kidney cancer.

The J gene is TRBJ2-5, the V gene TRBV11-2, with D possibly being TRBD2 (6 bases). Germline V gene data show CDR1 as SGHAT and CDR2 as FQNNGV. V lost 0 bases and J lost 3, with 11 bases in between. This CDR3 region has 15 residues. Here the CDR3 DNA reads TGTGCCAGCAGCTTAGAAGGGCGGGGAAAAGAGACCCAGTACTTC. It codes for CASSLEGRGKETQYF.

This clone was counted a single time. The CDR3 coding sequence is TGTGCCAGCAGCTTAAGGCTAGCTGCAGAGCAGTACTTC. This gives the protein CASSLRLAAEQYF. The chain joins TRBV7-2 to TRBJ2-5; TRBD2 might be the D (5 bases). The germline V gene encodes CDR1 SGHTA and CDR2 FQGNSA. The V end was cut by 2 bases, the J end by 11 bases, with 15 bases between. The CDR3 contains 13 residues.

The CDR3 sequence is CASSFYNSPLHF. The CDR3 DNA sequence: TGTGCCAGCAGTTTCTACAATTCACCCCTCCACTTT. The rearrangement joins TRBV28 to TRBJ1-6; D gene ambiguous. Trimming pared 3 bases from V and 7 bases from J, leaving 4 bases between. CDR3 length: 12 amino acids. In germline, CDR1 is MDHEN, CDR2 SYDVKM.

This clone was seen a few times. This chain connects TRBV19 to TRBJ2-1, with 8 bases fitting TRBD2. J gave up 6 bases and V 8 bases, and 6 bases lay outside the gene matches. The germline V gene encodes CDR1 LNHDA and CDR2 SQIVND (reference sequence). This CDR3 spans 13 amino acids. The DNA of the CDR3 is TGTGCCAGTGGAATAGCGGGGATCAATGAGCAGTTCTTC. As protein: CASGIAGINEQFF.

This clone occurred a few times. The genes are TRBV7-8 and TRBJ2-1; 8 bases are shared with TRBD1. CDR1 SGHVS and CDR2 FQNEAQ come from the germline V gene. The CDR3 spans 17 residues. Trimming cost V 5 bases and J 2 bases; bases outside gene matches: 11. The CDR3 here is CASSLAGGAVTYNEQFF. DNA of the CDR3: TGTGCCAGCAGCCTCGCAGGGGGCGCAGTGACCTACAATGAGCAGTTCTTC.

The rearrangement links TRBV7-2 to TRBJ1-4, with D uncertain. CDR1 and CDR2 (germline): SGHTA, FQGNSA. V was shortened by 5 bases and J by 8 bases, with 15 bases between the two germline ends. The CDR3 runs to 14 residues. DNA for the CDR3: TGTGCCAGCAGCCCCCGGACTTCGGGAGAAAAACTGTTTTTT. This sequence encodes CASSPRTSGEKLFF. Looking up the rest from reference TRBV7-2 and TRBJ1-4 gives the full variable domain: GAGVSQSPSNKVTEKGKDVELRCDPISGHTALYWYRQSLGQGLEFLIYFQGNSAPDKSGLPSDRFSAERTGGSVSTLTIQRTQQEDSAVYLCASSPRTSGEKLFFGSGTQLSVL.

The CDR3 coding sequence is TGCGCCAGCAGCTACACCCCGGGGATCGGGCGCACTGAAGCTTTCTTT. Translating it yields CASSYTPGIGRTEAFF. The chain has TRBV5-1 and TRBJ1-1, with D unresolved. The germline gives CDR1 SGHRS, CDR2 YFSETQ. Between the trimmed V and J ends, which lost 3 bases and 4 bases, there was a span of 19 bases. The CDR3 is 16 amino acids. The variable domain in full, with the rest retrieved from reference TRBV5-1 and TRBJ1-1, is KAGVTQTPRYLIKTRGQQVTLSCSPISGHRSVSWYQQTPGQGLQFLFEYFSETQRNKGNFPGRFSGRQFSNSRSEMNVSTLELGDSALYLCASSYTPGIGRTEAFFGQGTRLTVV.

In DNA, the CDR3 is TGTGCCAGCAGTTCCCCGGGGGGCATGGGGACCTACGAGCAGTACTTC. Translated, it gives CASSSPGGMGTYEQYF. V gene TRBV6-6 combines with J gene TRBJ2-7; possibly TRBD2 for D (7 bases). The CDR3 has 16 amino acids. Deletions cut 4 bases from V and 2 bases from J, with 18 bases between. CDR1 is MNHNY and CDR2 is SVGAGI in the germline V gene (reference sequence).

A single count supports this clone. J is TRBJ2-5 and V is TRBV2, with a possible D match to TRBD2 (5 bases). Germline CDR1 and CDR2: SNHLY and FYNNEI. The ends were cut back, 8 bases at V and 8 bases at J, with 9 bases in the middle. The CDR3 is 10 residues long. The CDR3 loop is CASRRDTQYF. In DNA form, the CDR3 reads TGTGCCAGCCGACGGGATACCCAGTACTTC.

V gene TRBV2 combines with J gene TRBJ1-4; a possible D gene is TRBD1 (6 bases). Germline V CDR1 and CDR2: SNHLY, FYNNEI. The CDR3 contains 14 residues. V lost 8 bases and J lost 8, with 18 bases in between. DNA of the CDR3: TGTGCCAGCGTCCCCCGGGACACTGACGAAAAACTGTTTTTT. Protein product: CASVPRDTDEKLFF.

This clone was counted once. This chain uses TRBV7-2 with TRBJ1-2; unclear D gene. Trimming stripped 1 base from V and 4 bases from J, with 10 bases between. CDR1 is SGHTA and CDR2 is FQGNSA in the germline V gene. The CDR3 runs 14 residues. The DNA for the CDR3 is TGTGCCAGCAGCTTAGGTCCGGACGGCTATGGCTACACCTTC. Translation: CASSLGPDGYGYTF.

The chain recombines TRBV5-8 with TRBJ2-2; TRBD1 is a possible D gene (6 bases). Trimming stripped 0 bases from V and 5 bases from J, with 11 bases between. Germline values: CDR1 SGHTS, CDR2 YDEGEE. The CDR3 contains 15 residues. The CDR3 spells CASSLGTETTGELFF. The CDR3 DNA reads as TGTGCCAGCAGCTTGGGGACAGAGACTACCGGGGAGCTGTTTTTT.

The chain has TRBV7-6 and TRBJ2-2, with no clear D. The CDR3 extends over 14 amino acids. Looked up from germline, CDR1 is SGHVS and CDR2 is FNYEAQ. Trimming took off 2 bases at V and 1 base at J, with 5 bases between the two ends. CDR3 amino acids: CASSLYRNTGELFF. For the CDR3, the DNA is TGTGCCAGCAGCTTATACAGGAACACCGGGGAGCTGTTTTTT. The full variable domain, in which reference TRBV7-6 and TRBJ2-2 provide the parts outside the CDR3, is GAGVSQSPRYKVTKRGQDVALRCDPISGHVSLYWYRQALGQGPEFLTYFNYEAQQDKSGLPNDRFSAERPEGSISTLTIQRTEQRDSAMYRCASSLYRNTGELFFGEGSRLTVL.

The chain uses TRBV7-2 and TRBJ2-7; the D gene is possibly TRBD2 (5 bases). The V end was cut by 1 base, the J end by 2 bases, with 12 bases between. CDR3 length: 15 amino acids. CDR1 and CDR2 from the germline V gene are SGHTA and FQGNSA. CDR3 loop: CASSLEVGNTYEQYF. The CDR3 DNA follows: TGTGCCAGCAGCTTAGAGGTCGGGAATACCTACGAGCAGTACTTC. The entire variable domain, with the rest obtained from reference TRBV7-2 and TRBJ2-7, is as follows: GAGVSQSPSNKVTEKGKDVELRCDPISGHTALYWYRQSLGQGLEFLIYFQGNSAPDKSGLPSDRFSAERTGGSVSTLTIQRTQQEDSAVYLCASSLEVGNTYEQYFGPGTRLTVT.

This chain uses TRBV27 with TRBJ2-4; 8 nucleotides align to TRBD1. Germline CDR1 is MNHEY and CDR2 is SMNVEV (reference sequence). The CDR3 covers 14 residues. V dropped 5 bases and J dropped 7; count of bases not matched to a gene: 7. Here the CDR3 reads CASSLDRDRNIQYF. DNA for the CDR3: TGTGCCAGCAGTCTGGACAGGGACCGGAACATTCAGTACTTC.

The gene calls are TRBV4-1 and TRBJ1-4, with no clear D. The CDR3 spans 13 residues. Germline V CDR1 and CDR2: MGHRA, YSYEKL. Deletions cut 0 bases from V and 10 bases from J, with 9 bases between. The CDR3, as DNA: TGCGCCAGCAGCCAAGATCGAGAGGGAAAACTGTTTTTT. This encodes CASSQDREGKLFF.

The gene calls are TRBV6-6 and TRBJ2-1; D remains unclear. V was cut by 8 bases and J by 5 bases, with 4 bases left in between. Per germline, CDR1 MNHNY and CDR2 SVGAGI (reference sequence). The CDR3 is 10 residues long. CDR3 nucleotides: TGTGCCAGCCGAAACAATGAGCAGTTCTTC. Translated: CASRNNEQFF.

The chain recombines TRBV15 with TRBJ1-2; the D gene is possibly TRBD1 (5 bases). The CDR3 totals 14 residues. CDR1 and CDR2 (germline): LNHNV, YYDKDF (reference sequence). V lost 1 base and J 1 base, leaving 7 bases between the germline ends. The CDR3 is CATSRGRVNYGYTF. The CDR3 nucleotides are TGTGCCACCAGCAGAGGCAGGGTTAACTATGGCTACACCTTC. Full variable domain (remainder filled in from reference TRBV15 and TRBJ1-2): DAMVIQNPRYQVTQFGKPVTLSCSQTLNHNVMYWYQQKSSQAPKLLFHYYDKDFNNEADTPDNFQSRRPNTSFCFLDIRSPGLGDTAMYLCATSRGRVNYGYTFGSGTRLTVV.

This clone was recorded once. Other DNA sequences within the sample encode an identical CDR3. The chain employs TRBV7-9 and TRBJ1-3; 7 bases are a match to TRBD1. From germline, CDR1 is SEHNR and CDR2 FQNEAQ (reference sequence). This CDR3 contains 18 residues. The J segment lost 0 bases and the V segment lost 5 bases, leaving 13 bases of the junction unmatched. CDR3 DNA sequence: TGTGCCAGCAGCAAAGGGACAGTGAAAGGGGGCTCTGGAAACACCATATATTTT. It codes for CASSKGTVKGGSGNTIYF.

Only a few counts were recorded for this clone. V usage is TRBV11-2 and J usage is TRBJ1-1; no clear D gene. Trimming stripped 0 bases from V and 1 base from J, with 12 bases between. The germline V gene has CDR1 SGHAT and CDR2 FQNNGV. The CDR3 spans 16 residues. CDR3 sequence (DNA): TGTGCCAGCAGCTTAGAATGGGGTCGGTCGAACACTGAAGCTTTCTTT. Encoded protein: CASSLEWGRSNTEAFF.